There are a few counts of the clone carrying this TCR beta chain. Its antigen is undetermined. This sample is drawn from a study of T cell responses to AZD1222 COVID-19 vaccine. Study-level points and caveats: Repertoire samples came only from after the peak T cell response. Nearly half of spike-specific TCRs reportedly target unmutated variant regions. Baseline serology detected seropositivity in only a handful of AZD1222 recipients.

TCRdb's copy holds only in-frame clones and misses some; the assay was immunoSEQ multiplex PCR. The sample includes some 150,000 clones, 75% to 90% of them seen just once. This CDR3 spans 15 amino acids. V shed 4 bases, J shed 7 bases, and the junction held 10 bases outside the gene matches. CDR1 and CDR2 from the germline V gene are SNHLY and FYNNEI. This TCR was sampled from an adult in good health. Source: peripheral blood, taken on day 0 of AZD1222 vaccination. The chain is built from TRBV2 and TRBJ2-1; 7 bases are a match to TRBD1. The CDR3 spells CASSVRGQLTNEQFF. DNA for the CDR3: TGTGCCAGCAGTGTTAGGGGGCAACTTACAAATGAGCAGTTCTTC.